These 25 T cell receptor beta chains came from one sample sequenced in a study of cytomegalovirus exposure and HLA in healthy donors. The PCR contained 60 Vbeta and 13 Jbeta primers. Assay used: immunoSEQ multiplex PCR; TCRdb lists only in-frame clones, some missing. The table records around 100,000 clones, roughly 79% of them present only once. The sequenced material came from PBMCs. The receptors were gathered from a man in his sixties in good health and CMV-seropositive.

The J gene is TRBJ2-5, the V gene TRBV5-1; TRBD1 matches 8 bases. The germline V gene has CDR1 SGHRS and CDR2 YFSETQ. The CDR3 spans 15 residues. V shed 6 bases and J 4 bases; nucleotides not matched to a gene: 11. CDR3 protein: CASTSSTGVGETQYF. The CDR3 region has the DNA TGCGCCAGCACCTCCTCGACAGGGGTGGGAGAGACCCAGTACTTC. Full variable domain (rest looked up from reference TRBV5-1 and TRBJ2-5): KAGVTQTPRYLIKTRGQQVTLSCSPISGHRSVSWYQQTPGQGLQFLFEYFSETQRNKGNFPGRFSGRQFSNSRSEMNVSTLELGDSALYLCASTSSTGVGETQYFGPGTRLLVL.

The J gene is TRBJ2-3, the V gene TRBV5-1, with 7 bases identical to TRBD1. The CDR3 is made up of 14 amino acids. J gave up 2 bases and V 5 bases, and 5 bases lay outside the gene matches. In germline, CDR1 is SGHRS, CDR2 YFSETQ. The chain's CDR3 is CASSGTASTDTQYF. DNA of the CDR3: TGCGCCAGCAGTGGGACAGCTTCCACAGATACGCAGTATTTT.

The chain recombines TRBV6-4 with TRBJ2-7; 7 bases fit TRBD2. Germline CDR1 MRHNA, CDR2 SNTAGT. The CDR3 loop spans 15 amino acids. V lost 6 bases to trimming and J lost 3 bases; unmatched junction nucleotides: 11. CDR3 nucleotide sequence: TGTGCCAGCAGCAGAGGGTCGCCGGGGGGCTACGAGCAGTACTTC. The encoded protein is CASSRGSPGGYEQYF.

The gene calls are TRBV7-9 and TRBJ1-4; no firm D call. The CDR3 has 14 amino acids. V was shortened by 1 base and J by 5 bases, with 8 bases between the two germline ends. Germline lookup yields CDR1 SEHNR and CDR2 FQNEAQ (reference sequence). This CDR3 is CASSLGASNEKLFF. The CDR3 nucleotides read TGTGCCAGCAGCTTAGGGGCTTCAAATGAAAAACTGTTTTTT.

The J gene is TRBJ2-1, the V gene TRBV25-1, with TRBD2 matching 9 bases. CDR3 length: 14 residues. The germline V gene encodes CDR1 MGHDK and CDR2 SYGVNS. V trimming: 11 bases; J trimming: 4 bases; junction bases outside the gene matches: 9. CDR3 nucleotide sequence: TGTGCCTCCACCGTAGCGGGGGAATACAATGAGCAGTTCTTC. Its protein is CASTVAGEYNEQFF.

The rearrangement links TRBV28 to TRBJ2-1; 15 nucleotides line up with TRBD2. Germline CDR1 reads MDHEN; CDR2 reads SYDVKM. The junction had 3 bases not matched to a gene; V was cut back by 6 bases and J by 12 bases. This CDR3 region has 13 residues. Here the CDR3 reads CASRRTSGGGQFF. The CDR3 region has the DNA TGTGCCAGCAGGCGGACTAGCGGGGGGGGGCAGTTCTTC.

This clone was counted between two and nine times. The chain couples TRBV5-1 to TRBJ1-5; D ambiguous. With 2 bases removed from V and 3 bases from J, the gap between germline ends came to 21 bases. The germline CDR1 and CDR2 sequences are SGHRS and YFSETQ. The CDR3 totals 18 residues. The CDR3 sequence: CASSLGLRTPLNNQPQHF. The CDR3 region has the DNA TGCGCCAGCAGCTTAGGACTCCGGACCCCATTAAACAATCAGCCCCAGCATTTT.

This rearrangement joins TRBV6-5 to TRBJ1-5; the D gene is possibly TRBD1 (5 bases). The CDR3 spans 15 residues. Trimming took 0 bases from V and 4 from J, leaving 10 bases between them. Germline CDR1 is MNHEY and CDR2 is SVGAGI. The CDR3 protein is CASSYSVEGNQPQHF. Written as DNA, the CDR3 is TGTGCCAGCAGTTACTCGGTGGAGGGGAATCAGCCCCAGCATTTT.

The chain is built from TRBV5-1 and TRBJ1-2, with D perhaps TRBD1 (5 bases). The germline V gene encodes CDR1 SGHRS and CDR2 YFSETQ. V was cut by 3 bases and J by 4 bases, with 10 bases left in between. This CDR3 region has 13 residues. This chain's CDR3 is CASSSSDSYGYTF. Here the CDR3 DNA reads TGCGCCAGCAGCTCCAGCGACAGCTATGGCTACACCTTC.

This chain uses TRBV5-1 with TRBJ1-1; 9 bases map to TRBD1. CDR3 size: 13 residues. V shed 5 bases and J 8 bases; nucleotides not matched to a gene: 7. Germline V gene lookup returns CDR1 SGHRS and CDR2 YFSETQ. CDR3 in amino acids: CASSPDRGLEAFF. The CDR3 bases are TGCGCCAGCAGTCCGGACAGGGGCCTAGAAGCTTTCTTT.

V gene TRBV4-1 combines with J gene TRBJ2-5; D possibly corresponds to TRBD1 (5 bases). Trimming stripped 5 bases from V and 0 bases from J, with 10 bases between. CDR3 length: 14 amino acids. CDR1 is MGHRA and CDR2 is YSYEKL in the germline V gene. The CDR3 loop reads CASSVPGHQETQYF. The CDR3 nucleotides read TGCGCCAGCAGCGTACCAGGGCACCAAGAGACCCAGTACTTC.

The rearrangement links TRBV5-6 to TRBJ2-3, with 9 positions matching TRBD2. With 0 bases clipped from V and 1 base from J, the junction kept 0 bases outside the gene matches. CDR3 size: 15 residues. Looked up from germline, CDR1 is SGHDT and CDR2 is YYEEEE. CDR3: CASSLGGGGTDTQYF. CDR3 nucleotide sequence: TGTGCCAGCAGCTTGGGCGGGGGGGGCACAGATACGCAGTATTTT.

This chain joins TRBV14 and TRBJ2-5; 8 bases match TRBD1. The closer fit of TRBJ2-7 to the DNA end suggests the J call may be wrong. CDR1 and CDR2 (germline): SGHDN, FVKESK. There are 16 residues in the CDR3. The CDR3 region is CASSLLLQTGANEQYF. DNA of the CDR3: TGTGCCAGCAGCCTATTACTCCAGACAGGGGCCAACGAGCAGTACTTC.

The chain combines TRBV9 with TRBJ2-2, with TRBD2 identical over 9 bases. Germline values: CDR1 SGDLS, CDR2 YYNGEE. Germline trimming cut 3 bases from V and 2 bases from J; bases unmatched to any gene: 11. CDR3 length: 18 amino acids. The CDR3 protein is CASSAKGVAGDNTGELFF. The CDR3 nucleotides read TGTGCCAGCAGCGCCAAAGGGGTAGCGGGGGATAACACCGGGGAGCTGTTTTTT.

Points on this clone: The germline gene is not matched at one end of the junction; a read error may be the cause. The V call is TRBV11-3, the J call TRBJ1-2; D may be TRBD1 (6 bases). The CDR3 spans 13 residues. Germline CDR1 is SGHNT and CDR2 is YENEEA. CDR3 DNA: TGTGCCAGCAGCCGGGACAACAACTATGACTACACCTTC. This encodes CASSRDNNYDYTF. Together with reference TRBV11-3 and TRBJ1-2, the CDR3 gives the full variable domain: EAGVVQSPRYKIIEKKQPVAFWCNPISGHNTLYWYLQNLGQGPELLIRYENEEAVDDSQLPKDRFSAERLKGVDSTLKIQPAELGDSAVYLCASSRDNNYDYTFGSGTRLTVV.

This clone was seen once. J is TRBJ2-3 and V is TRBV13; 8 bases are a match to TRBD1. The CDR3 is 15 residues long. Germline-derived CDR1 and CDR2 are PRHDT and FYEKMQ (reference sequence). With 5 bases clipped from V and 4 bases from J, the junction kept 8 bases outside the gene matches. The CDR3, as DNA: TGTGCCAGCAGCGGGCGGACAGGGACAGCAGATACGCAGTATTTT. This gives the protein CASSGRTGTADTQYF.

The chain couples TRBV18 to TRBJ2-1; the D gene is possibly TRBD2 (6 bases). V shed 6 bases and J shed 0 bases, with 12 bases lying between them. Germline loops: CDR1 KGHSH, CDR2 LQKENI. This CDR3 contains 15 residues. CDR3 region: CASSPRGDSYNEQFF. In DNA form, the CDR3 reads TGTGCCAGCTCGCCGCGGGGAGACTCCTACAATGAGCAGTTCTTC.

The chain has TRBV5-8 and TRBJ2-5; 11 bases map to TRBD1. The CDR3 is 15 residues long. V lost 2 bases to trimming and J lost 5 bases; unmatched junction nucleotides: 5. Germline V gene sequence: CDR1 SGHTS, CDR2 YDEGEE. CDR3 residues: CASSLGQGALETQYF. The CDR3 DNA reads TGTGCCAGCAGCTTAGGACAGGGGGCCCTTGAGACCCAGTACTTC.

This CDR3 is CASSDPGGRNEQFF. CDR3 nucleotide sequence: TGTGCCAGCAGTGACCCGGGGGGACGAAATGAGCAGTTCTTC. The chain links TRBV6-1 to TRBJ2-1, with 7 bases lining up with TRBD2. Germline CDR1 reads MNHNS; CDR2 reads SASEGT. J lost 7 bases, V lost 3 bases, and 6 bases had no gene match. The CDR3 is made up of 14 amino acids.

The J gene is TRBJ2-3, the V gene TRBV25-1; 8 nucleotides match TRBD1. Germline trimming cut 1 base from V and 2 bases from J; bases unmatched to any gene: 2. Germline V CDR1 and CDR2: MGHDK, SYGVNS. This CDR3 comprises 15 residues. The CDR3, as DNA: TGTGCCAGCAGTGAATGGCAGGGGGCCACAGATACGCAGTATTTT. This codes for CASSEWQGATDTQYF.

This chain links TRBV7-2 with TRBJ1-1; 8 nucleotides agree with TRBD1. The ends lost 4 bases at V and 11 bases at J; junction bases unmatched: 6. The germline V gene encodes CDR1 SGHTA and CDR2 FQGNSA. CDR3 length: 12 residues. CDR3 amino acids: CASSYGQGMAFF. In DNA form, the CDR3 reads TGTGCCAGCAGCTACGGACAGGGTATGGCTTTCTTT.

Written as DNA, the CDR3 is TGTGCCAGCAGTCACGGACTAGCGGGGGGGCCGTACGAGCAGTACTTC. Translating it yields CASSHGLAGGPYEQYF. The V call is TRBV27, the J call TRBJ2-7; 15 bases fit TRBD2. In germline, CDR1 is MNHEY, CDR2 SMNVEV (reference sequence). The CDR3 spans 16 residues. Trimming removed 5 bases from V and 4 bases from J; junction bases left unmatched: 6.

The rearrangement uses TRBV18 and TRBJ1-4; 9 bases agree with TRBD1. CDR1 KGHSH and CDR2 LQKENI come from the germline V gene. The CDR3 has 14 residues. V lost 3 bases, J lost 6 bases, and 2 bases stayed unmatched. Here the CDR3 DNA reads TGTGCCAGCTCACCGGGACAGGGTGATGAAAAACTGTTTTTT. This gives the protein CASSPGQGDEKLFF.

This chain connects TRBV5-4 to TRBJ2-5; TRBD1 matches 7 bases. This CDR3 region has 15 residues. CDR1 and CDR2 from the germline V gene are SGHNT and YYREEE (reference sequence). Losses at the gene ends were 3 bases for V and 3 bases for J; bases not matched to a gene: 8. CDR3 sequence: CASSYPRDRKETQYF. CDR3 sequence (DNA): TGTGCCAGCAGCTACCCTCGGGACAGAAAAGAGACCCAGTACTTC. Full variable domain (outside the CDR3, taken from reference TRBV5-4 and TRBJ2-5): ETGVTQSPTHLIKTRGQQVTLRCSSQSGHNTVSWYQQALGQGPQFIFQYYREEENGRGNFPPRFSGLQFPNYSSELNVNALELDDSALYLCASSYPRDRKETQYFGPGTRLLVL.

The CDR3 DNA sequence: TGTGCCAGCAGTGGAGACCCGGCGGGTCAGCCCCAGCATTTT. It encodes CASSGDPAGQPQHF. The genes are TRBV2 and TRBJ1-5; unclear D gene. Germline CDR1 is SNHLY and CDR2 is FYNNEI. CDR3 length: 14 residues. Trimming removed 4 bases from V and 6 bases from J, with 13 bases in between.